A selection of T cell receptor beta chains follows, all from one sample in a study of shared clonotypes between healthy human individuals. Profiling relied on immunoSEQ multiplex PCR, and the TCRdb table lists in-frame clones only, not all of them. The sample shows about 2.3 million clones, less than 95% of them seen only once. The sequencing input was naive CD4+ T cells from PBMCs. These receptors were collected from a man younger than 30 in good health. Some clones in this sample may be carry-over from other donors' samples. The CDR3 runs from the conserved cysteine through the conserved F or W. A D gene is named only where the DNA matches it firmly. A row's size may be missing; if present it is once, few, many or a size class.

>NA|TRBV5-1|TRBJ2-1|NA
CASRDLSGGSYNEQFF
TGCGCCAGCAGAGACCTTTCTGGGGGCTCCTACAATGAGCAGTTCTTC
>NA|TRBV19|TRBJ2-2|NA
CASSLRGNTGELFF
TGTGCCAGCTCGTTGAGAGGGAACACCGGGGAGCTGTTTTTT
>NA|TRBV19|TRBJ2-5|NA
CASSIRGQKETQYF
TGTGCCAGTAGTATAAGGGGACAAAAAGAGACCCAGTACTTC
>NA|TRBV10-3|TRBJ2-3|NA
CAIKASSGTDTQYF
TGTGCCATCAAGGCCAGTTCGGGCACAGATACGCAGTATTTT
>NA|TRBV7-3|TRBJ2-3|NA
CASSLKVPTDTQYF
TGTGCCAGCAGCTTAAAGGTTCCCACAGATACGCAGTATTTT
>NA|TRBV5-1|TRBJ2-1|NA
CASTPGSGLYNEQFF
TGCGCCAGCACCCCCGGGAGCGGGCTGTACAATGAGCAGTTCTTC
>NA|TRBV7-9|TRBJ2-3|NA
CASSLVGGEGGTDTQYF
TGTGCCAGCAGCTTAGTCGGGGGCGAAGGTGGCACAGATACGCAGTATTTT
>NA|TRBV28|TRBJ2-7|NA
CASSLRSFRVHEQYF
TGTGCCAGCAGTTTAAGGTCCTTTCGAGTCCACGAGCAGTACTTC
>NA|TRBV30|TRBJ2-1|NA
CAWNSAGLLFNEQFF
TGTGCCTGGAATTCCGCGGGACTCCTCTTCAATGAGCAGTTCTTC
>TRBD1|TRBV7-3|TRBJ1-2|NA
CASRQAGTGSSGYTF
TGTGCCAGCAGACAAGCCGGGACAGGGTCGTCCGGCTACACCTTC
>NA|TRBV30|TRBJ1-2|NA
CAWSVVGSGYTF
TGTGCCTGGAGTGTTGTGGGCAGTGGCTACACCTTC
>NA|TRBV18|TRBJ2-3|NA
CASSPPSVGDTQYF
TGTGCCAGCTCACCACCGAGTGTGGGGGACACGCAGTATTTT
>NA|TRBV19|TRBJ2-7|NA
CASSIGDGRPGQYF
TGTGCCAGTAGTATAGGGGACGGTCGACCGGGGCAGTACTTC
>NA|TRBV29-1|TRBJ1-1|NA
CSVERGRDTEAFF
TGCAGCGTTGAAAGGGGCAGGGACACTGAAGCTTTCTTT
>TRBD2|TRBV28|TRBJ2-7|NA
CASSLRLAGGEQYF
TGTGCCAGCAGTTTAAGGCTAGCGGGAGGCGAGCAGTACTTC
>NA|TRBV2|TRBJ1-2|NA
CASSGTVGYTF
TGTGCCAGCAGTGGGACAGTCGGCTACACCTTC
>NA|TRBV28|TRBJ2-1|NA
CASSVGTTTYNEQFF
TGTGCCAGCAGCGTGGGGACGACGACCTACAATGAGCAGTTCTTC
>TRBD1|TRBV9|TRBJ2-3|NA
CASSLTQGEDTQYF
TGTGCCAGCAGTCTTACGCAGGGGGAAGATACGCAGTATTTT
>TRBD1|TRBV4-1|TRBJ2-5|NA
CASSQPTTGGQETQYF
TGCGCCAGCAGCCAGCCGACGACAGGGGGCCAGGAGACCCAGTACTTC
>TRBD2|TRBV7-2|TRBJ2-7|NA
CASSLYSGISYEQYF
TGTGCCAGCAGCCTATATAGCGGGATCTCCTACGAGCAGTACTTC
>NA|TRBV28|TRBJ2-1|NA
CASSDSTRGSYNEQFF
TGTGCCAGCAGCGACTCGACAAGAGGCTCCTACAATGAGCAGTTCTTC
>NA|TRBV18|TRBJ2-3|NA
CASSPLAEPTDTQYF
TGTGCCAGCTCACCACTAGCGGAGCCCACAGATACGCAGTATTTT
>NA|TRBV6-5|TRBJ2-7|once
CASSYSGEQYF
TGTGCCAGCAGTTACTCGGGCGAGCAGTACTTC
>NA|TRBV4-1|TRBJ1-4|NA
CASSQVGAGVSTNEKLFF
TGCGCCAGCAGCCAAGTGGGGGCAGGGGTGTCAACTAATGAAAAACTGTTTTTT
>TRBD2|TRBV4-2|TRBJ2-7|NA
CASSQASGVSYEQYF
TGTGCCAGCAGCCAAGCGAGCGGGGTCTCCTACGAGCAGTACTTC
>NA|TRBV10-2|TRBJ2-7|NA
CASSEPSRVSYEQYF
TGCGCCAGCAGTGAGCCCTCCCGGGTCTCCTACGAGCAGTACTTC
>NA|TRBV2|TRBJ1-5|few
CASSSVRQPQHF
TGTGCCAGCAGTTCCGTACGGCAGCCCCAGCATTTT
>NA|TRBV10-1|TRBJ2-1|NA
CASSDSGWGSRPNEQFF
TGCGCCAGCAGTGACTCCGGATGGGGGTCCCGACCGAATGAGCAGTTCTTC
>NA|TRBV7-2|TRBJ2-1|NA
CASSLPRAQFF
TGTGCCAGCAGCTTACCTAGGGCGCAGTTCTTC
>NA|TRBV9|TRBJ1-3|NA
CASGRGDHSGNTIYF
TGTGCCAGCGGTCGTGGGGACCACTCTGGAAACACCATATATTTT
>TRBD1|TRBV6-6|TRBJ1-2|NA
CASSSLTGQGRGYTF
TGTGCCAGCAGTTCCCTGACCGGACAGGGACGCGGCTACACCTTC
>TRBD2|TRBV9|TRBJ2-2|once
CASSVAPSGSVPGELFF
TGTGCCAGCAGCGTAGCCCCCAGCGGGAGCGTCCCCGGGGAGCTGTTTTTT
>NA|TRBV6-5|TRBJ2-7|NA
CASSARAGVDEQYF
TGTGCCAGCAGTGCTCGGGCAGGGGTGGACGAGCAGTACTTC
>NA|TRBV27|TRBJ2-7|NA
CASSLDSFPGEQYF
TGTGCCAGCAGTTTAGATTCGTTTCCAGGCGAGCAGTACTTC
>TRBD2|TRBV28|TRBJ2-5|NA
CASTPPGLAGQETQYF
TGTGCCAGCACCCCGCCGGGACTAGCGGGACAAGAGACCCAGTACTTC
>NA|TRBV7-8|TRBJ1-1|NA
CASSFSGADTEAFF
TGTGCCAGCAGCTTTTCAGGGGCCGACACTGAAGCTTTCTTT
>TRBD1|TRBV11-1|TRBJ2-5|NA
CASSTTGGSKTQYF
TGTGCCAGCAGCACGACAGGGGGTAGTAAGACCCAGTACTTC
>TRBD2|TRBV29-1|TRBJ2-3|NA
CSVARRFAREESSTDTQYF
TGCAGCGTTGCCCGACGCTTTGCGCGGGAGGAATCTAGCACAGATACGCAGTATTTT
>TRBD1|TRBV4-1|TRBJ2-5|NA
CASSQDEGQKETQYF
TGCGCCAGCAGCCAAGATGAGGGACAGAAAGAGACCCAGTACTTC
>NA|TRBV19|TRBJ2-1|NA
CASSAPPREQFF
TGTGCCAGTAGTGCTCCTCCGCGTGAGCAGTTCTTC
>NA|TRBV6-1|TRBJ1-4|few
CASSEARGGTNEKLFF
TGTGCCAGCAGTGAAGCTCGGGGGGGAACTAATGAAAAACTGTTTTTT
>TRBD2|TRBV28|TRBJ2-7|NA
CASSYQYSGRVYEQYF
TGTGCCAGCAGTTACCAATATAGCGGGAGGGTCTACGAGCAGTACTTC
>NA|TRBV7-2|TRBJ2-1|few
CASSTRAYNEQFF
TGTGCCAGCTCAACTAGAGCCTACAATGAGCAGTTCTTC
>TRBD2|TRBV5-1|TRBJ2-5|NA
CASRLAGGIMYQETQYF
TGCGCCAGCAGGCTAGCGGGAGGAATAATGTACCAAGAGACCCAGTACTTC
>NA|TRBV28|TRBJ1-1|NA
CASSVMNTEAFF
TGTGCCAGCAGCGTTATGAACACTGAAGCTTTCTTT
>TRBD1|TRBV18|TRBJ2-3|NA
CASSPPQQGARSTDTQYF
TGTGCCAGCTCACCACCTCAGCAGGGGGCGCGGAGCACAGATACGCAGTATTTT
>NA|TRBV28|TRBJ1-1|few
CASSRGTETEAFF
TGTGCCAGCAGTCGCGGGACGGAAACTGAAGCTTTCTTT
>NA|TRBV23-1|TRBJ2-7|once
CASSQLDNSYEQYF
TGCGCCAGCAGTCAACTGGACAACTCCTACGAGCAGTACTTC
>TRBD1|TRBV6-1|TRBJ2-7|once
CASSPTGTGYEQYF
TGTGCCAGCAGCCCGACAGGGACGGGCTACGAGCAGTACTTC
>TRBD2|TRBV4-2|TRBJ2-2|NA
CASSQAQGGGAGELFF
TGTGCCAGCAGCCAAGCCCAAGGCGGGGGAGCCGGGGAGCTGTTTTTT
>NA|TRBV9|TRBJ2-3|once
CASSVGGSTDTQYF
TGTGCCAGCAGCGTGGGGGGTAGCACAGATACGCAGTATTTT
>NA|TRBV6-6|TRBJ2-7|NA
CASSSTAEGSPYEQYF
TGTGCCAGCAGTTCCACCGCCGAGGGGTCCCCCTACGAGCAGTACTTC
>NA|TRBV2|TRBJ1-1|NA
CASSEEGRGGILLF
TGTGCCAGCAGTGAGGAAGGTAGGGGAGGGATTCTCCTCTTT
>NA|TRBV6-1|TRBJ1-1|NA
CAILRGADTEAFF
TGTGCCATCCTAAGGGGGGCGGACACTGAAGCTTTCTTT
>NA|TRBV11-2|TRBJ2-7|NA
CASSLVWAASYEQYF
TGTGCCAGCAGCTTAGTGTGGGCAGCCTCCTACGAGCAGTACTTC